In this sample, the clone carrying this T cell receptor beta chain turned up a few times. The data stem from a study of T cells of healthy individuals. The CDR3 spans 14 residues. Germline V CDR1 and CDR2: MNHNS, SASEGT. V lost 2 bases, J lost 4 bases, and 11 bases lay in between. TCRdb reanalysed the 5' RACE reads using MiXCR and keeps one entry per CDR3 protein. The sample carries about 100,000 distinct CDR3 sequences, roughly 18% recorded once. The receptor's source is a human donor in good health. V is TRBV6-1 and J is TRBJ1-1; D remains ambiguous. In DNA, the CDR3 is TGTGCCAGCAGTGAAACGCGAGCAGGCACTGAAGCTTTCTTT. Translating gives CASSETRAGTEAFF.